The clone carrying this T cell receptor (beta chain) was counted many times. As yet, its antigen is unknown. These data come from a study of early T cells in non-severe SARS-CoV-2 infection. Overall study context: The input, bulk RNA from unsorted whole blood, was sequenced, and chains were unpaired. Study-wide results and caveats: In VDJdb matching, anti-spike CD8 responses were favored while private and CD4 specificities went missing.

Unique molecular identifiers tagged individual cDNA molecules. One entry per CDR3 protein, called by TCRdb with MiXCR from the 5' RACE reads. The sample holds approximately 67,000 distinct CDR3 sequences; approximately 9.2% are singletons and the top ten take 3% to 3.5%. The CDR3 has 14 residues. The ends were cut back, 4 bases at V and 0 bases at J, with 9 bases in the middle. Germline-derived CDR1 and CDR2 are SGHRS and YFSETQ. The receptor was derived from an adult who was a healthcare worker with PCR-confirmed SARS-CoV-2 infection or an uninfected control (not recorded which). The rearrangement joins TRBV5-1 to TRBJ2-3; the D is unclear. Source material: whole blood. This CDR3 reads CASSPTTSTDTQYF. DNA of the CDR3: TGCGCCAGCAGCCCGACGACTAGCACAGATACGCAGTATTTT.